Listed below are T cell receptor beta chains from one sample, sequenced in a study of regulatory T cells in long-lasting Graves disease. TCRdb analysed the multiplex PCR reads with MiXCR anew, one entry per CDR3 protein. The sample includes 550,000 to 600,000 distinct CDR3 sequences, roughly 15% of them seen just once. Another study also made use of these data, one on T cells in Graves' hyperthyroidism and ophthalmopathy.

The sample in question was peripheral blood mononuclear cells (PBMCs), obtained at new diagnosis, from a patient treated with antithyroid drugs. Receptors were obtained from a man aged 18 to 30 with Graves disease. Both conserved end residues are part of each CDR3. The D gene is left open where the match is weak. Part of the rows lack a size; the others show once, few, many or a class for expanded clones.

d_call j_call clone_size v_call cdr3_nt cdr3_aa
TRBD2 TRBJ2-1 NA TRBV4-1 TGCGCCAGCAAGGGCGGGGGACGCAATGAGCAGTTCTTC CASKGGGRNEQFF
TRBD2 TRBJ2-1 NA TRBV5-1 TGCGCCAGCAGCCCAGTGGCGGGAGGGGCTGCCAATGAGCAGTTCTTC CASSPVAGGAANEQFF
NA TRBJ2-7 NA TRBV20-1 TGCAGTGCTAGAGATCTGGACTCCTCCTACGAGCAGTACTTC CSARDLDSSYEQYF
TRBD1 TRBJ2-3 many TRBV7-9 TGTGCCAGCAGCCCCCAGGGGGCAGGAGATACGCAGTATTTT CASSPQGAGDTQYF
NA TRBJ1-1 many TRBV29-1 TGCAGCGTCGCCAGGGGGAACACTGAAGCTTTCTTT CSVARGNTEAFF
TRBD2 TRBJ2-1 many TRBV11-2 TGTGCCAGCAGCCCCCGGACTAGCCCCTACAATGAGCAGTTCTTC CASSPRTSPYNEQFF
NA TRBJ2-1 NA TRBV27 TGTGCCAGCAGTTCAGGGGATAACTCCTACAATGAGCAGTTCTTC CASSSGDNSYNEQFF
NA TRBJ2-2 NA TRBV5-1 TGCGCCAGCAGCGGCAGGTCGAACACCGGGGAGCTGTTTTTT CASSGRSNTGELFF
NA TRBJ1-1 many TRBV7-9 TGTGCCACCCGACAGGAGTCGACTGAAGCTTTCTTT CATRQESTEAFF
NA TRBJ1-4 many TRBV2 TGTGCCAGCAGTGAAGAGGGGGTTGAAAAACTGTTTTTT CASSEEGVEKLFF
TRBD1 TRBJ1-1 many TRBV3-1 TGTGCCAGCAGCCAAGAGACAGGGAGGGAGAACACTGAAGCTTTCTTT CASSQETGRENTEAFF
NA TRBJ1-2 many TRBV11-3 TGTGCCAGCAGCTTACACTCGAGCAGGGACTATGGCTACACCTTC CASSLHSSRDYGYTF
NA TRBJ1-1 many TRBV12-5 TGTGCTAGTGAGGAGAACACTGAAGCTTTCTTT CASEENTEAFF
NA TRBJ2-3 NA TRBV28 TGTGCCAGCGGAGGGGGCATGACAGATACGCAGTATTTT CASGGGMTDTQYF
TRBD1 TRBJ2-7 many TRBV12-3/TRBV12-4 TGTGCCAGCAGTTTAAGCCAGGGGGCACCCTACGAGCAGTACTTC CASSLSQGAPYEQYF
TRBD1 TRBJ1-6 NA TRBV18 TGTGCCAGCTCACCATCGACAGGGGATAATTCACCCCTCCACTTT CASSPSTGDNSPLHF
NA TRBJ2-1 few TRBV5-1 TGCGCCAGCAGCTTAACGTCCAGGGCTTACAATGAGCAGTTCTTC CASSLTSRAYNEQFF
NA TRBJ1-5 NA TRBV4-1 TGCGCCAGCAGCCAAGTGGAGCCAGATCAGCCCCAGCATTTT CASSQVEPDQPQHF
NA TRBJ2-7 NA TRBV4-1 TGCGCCAGCAGCCAAATAGGATCGGGCTACGAGCAGTACTTC CASSQIGSGYEQYF
TRBD2 TRBJ2-3 NA TRBV5-1 TGCGCCAGCAGCTCCCTTGCGGTAGCGGGAAGAGATACGCAGTATTTT CASSSLAVAGRDTQYF
NA TRBJ2-1 many TRBV28 TGTGCCAGCCTGGGACAAGGGGGATACAATGAGCAGTTCTTC CASLGQGGYNEQFF
TRBD1 TRBJ2-7 few TRBV4-1 TGCGCCAGCAGCCAAGCGGGGACAGGGAGTAGGCCCTACGAGCAGTACTTC CASSQAGTGSRPYEQYF
NA TRBJ1-2 many TRBV6-1 TGTGCCAGCAGCGCCCAGGGAGGGGTGTATGGCTACACCTTC CASSAQGGVYGYTF
TRBD1 TRBJ1-1 NA TRBV5-4 TGTGCCAGCAGCCCCGGACAGGGGTCGAGCACTGAAGCTTTCTTT CASSPGQGSSTEAFF
NA TRBJ2-4 NA TRBV20-1 TGCAGTGCTAGAGATTTTCGGCAGACCCTAGCCAAAAACATTCAGTACTTC CSARDFRQTLAKNIQYF
TRBD2 TRBJ2-3 many TRBV28 TGTGCCAGCAGCACTAGCGGTCTCACAGATACGCAGTATTTT CASSTSGLTDTQYF
TRBD2 TRBJ2-3 many TRBV12-3/TRBV12-4 TGTGCCAGCAGTTTAGAGGTAGCGGGAGGTCCAGATACGCAGTATTTT CASSLEVAGGPDTQYF
TRBD2 TRBJ2-4 many TRBV11-2 TGTGCCAGCAGCCCCACTAGCGGGAGTGAGAAAAACATTCAGTACTTC CASSPTSGSEKNIQYF
NA TRBJ2-2 many TRBV2 TGTGCCAGCAACCCGGGCCCCCCCGGGGAGCTGTTTTTT CASNPGPPGELFF
NA TRBJ2-5 few TRBV25-1 TGTGCCAGCAGTGAACCAGGGGAGCAAGAGACCCAGTACTTC CASSEPGEQETQYF
TRBD2 TRBJ2-1 NA TRBV4-1 TGCGCCAGCAGCCCAGGGACTAGCGGGAGTTTTTCCTACAATGAGCAGTTCTTC CASSPGTSGSFSYNEQFF
NA TRBJ1-1 many TRBV29-1 TGCAGCGTTGAAGGGCAGGGTGGTGAAGCTTTCTTT CSVEGQGGEAFF
NA TRBJ2-5 many TRBV3-1 TGTGCCAGCAGCCAAGATGAGGCGGAGGGCTTATTTTTGGAGACCCAGTACTTC CASSQDEAEGLFLETQYF
TRBD2 TRBJ2-1 NA TRBV30 TGTGCCTGGAGTGTAATCCCTAGCGGGAGCAATGAGCAGTTCTTC CAWSVIPSGSNEQFF
TRBD2 TRBJ2-1 many TRBV10-3 TGTGCCATCAGGAGCGGGAGCGGGAATGAGCAGTTCTTC CAIRSGSGNEQFF
TRBD2 TRBJ2-1 many TRBV3-1 TGTGCCAGCAGCCCCCTCCGAGCGGGAGGAAACAATGAGCAGTTCTTC CASSPLRAGGNNEQFF
NA TRBJ2-5 NA TRBV6-2/TRBV6-3 TGTGCCAGCACCCTCAGGGCAGGAGAGATCCGCAAAAAAGAGACCCAGTACTTC CASTLRAGEIRKKETQYF
NA TRBJ1-2 NA TRBV30 TGTGCCTGGAGTCGCAGGGGCCAAGGGGGCTACACCTTC CAWSRRGQGGYTF
NA TRBJ2-1 few TRBV24-1 TGTGCCACCAGTGATCCTATTTCGGAGCAGTTCTTC CATSDPISEQFF
NA TRBJ2-1 few TRBV29-1 TGCAGCGCCCCAGGGGACCCTTCCTACAATGAGCAGTTCTTC CSAPGDPSYNEQFF
TRBD1 TRBJ1-2 NA TRBV9 TGTGCCAGCAGCGTTGACGGGACAGAAAGAGGCTACACCTTC CASSVDGTERGYTF
TRBD2 TRBJ2-7 NA TRBV20-1 TGCAGTGGGTCGCGGGCTAGCGGGAGCTACGAGCAGTACTTC CSGSRASGSYEQYF
NA TRBJ1-1 many TRBV5-8 TGTGCCAGCAGCTTGGGGGGGACGTCGAACACTGAAGCTTTCTTT CASSLGGTSNTEAFF
NA TRBJ2-2 NA TRBV28 TGTGCCAGCAATCTTCAGGGAGAATGGACCGGGGAGCTGTTTTTT CASNLQGEWTGELFF
NA TRBJ1-5 many TRBV6-1 TGTGCCAGCAGTCGGACCCTCGGGCAGCCCCAGCATTTT CASSRTLGQPQHF
TRBD2 TRBJ2-3 many TRBV6-2/TRBV6-3 TGTGCCAGCAGTCCCGGGACTACCCTCACAGATACGCAGTATTTT CASSPGTTLTDTQYF
TRBD1 TRBJ1-2 many TRBV3-1 TGTGCCAGCAGTGGGACAGGCTATGGCTACACCTTC CASSGTGYGYTF
NA TRBJ2-5 many TRBV28 TGTGCCAGCAGGGGTCCACCGGAGACCCAGTACTTC CASRGPPETQYF
TRBD1 TRBJ2-2 NA TRBV6-1 TGTGCCAGCAGTCTGACAGGGGTAACCGGGGAGCTGTTTTTT CASSLTGVTGELFF
NA TRBJ2-7 many TRBV7-9 TGTGCCAGCAGCCCGACCCACGGGGACGAGCAGTACTTC CASSPTHGDEQYF
TRBD2 TRBJ2-5 few TRBV20-1 TGCAGTGCAGACCCGCTAGAGGGGGGACTAGCGGGCGGAGAGACCCAGTACTTC CSADPLEGGLAGGETQYF
NA TRBJ2-3 NA TRBV7-2 TGTGCCAGCAGTCTGTCCTCCGCGGCGGATACGCAGTATTTT CASSLSSAADTQYF
NA TRBJ1-1 many TRBV3-1 TGTGCCAGCAGCCAAGATGGAGGGGAAGCTTTCTTT CASSQDGGEAFF
TRBD1 TRBJ1-3 few TRBV3-1 TGTGCCAGCAGCCCCAACCTAGGACAGGGCCGATTCGGGACTGGAAACACCATATATTTT CASSPNLGQGRFGTGNTIYF
NA TRBJ1-2 few TRBV6-1 TGTGCCGTCCTCCAAGCGGGGCGACGGGGCTACACCTTC CAVLQAGRRGYTF
NA TRBJ2-7 few TRBV5-1 TGCGCCAGCAGCTCACTCCAGGGTGCGGGCTACGAGCAGTACTTC CASSSLQGAGYEQYF
NA TRBJ2-1 NA TRBV19 TGTGCCAGTAGTGGGGACGCCGACTCCTACAATGAGCAGTTCTTC CASSGDADSYNEQFF